The next 14 T cell receptor beta chains were all read from a single sample in a study of blood T cell repertoires in COVID-19. Clones were sequenced by immunoSEQ multiplex PCR, and TCRdb holds only the in-frame ones, with some missing. Of about half a million clones in the sample, approximately 85% are singletons; the top ten hold approximately 2.9%. The sequencing sample was made of peripheral blood. These receptors were collected from a human donor in a cohort sampled during active COVID-19.

The chain carries TRBV6-6 and TRBJ2-2; D might be TRBD2 (5 bases). This CDR3 has 14 residues. The V gene's germline CDR1 is MNHNY and CDR2 SVGAGI (reference sequence). V was shortened by 7 bases and J by 1 base, with 10 bases between the two germline ends. CDR3 amino acids: CASIRSGNTGELFF. The CDR3 region has the DNA TGTGCCAGCATACGGAGCGGGAACACCGGGGAGCTGTTTTTT.

The chain combines TRBV28 with TRBJ1-5, with D possibly being TRBD1 (6 bases). Between the trimmed V and J ends, which lost 6 bases and 9 bases, there was a span of 12 bases. The germline V gene encodes CDR1 MDHEN and CDR2 SYDVKM. This CDR3 is built from 12 residues. CDR3 amino acids: CASRQGIRPQHF. Here the CDR3 DNA reads TGTGCCAGCAGACAGGGTATCCGGCCCCAGCATTTT. The variable domain in full, completed from reference TRBV28 and TRBJ1-5, reads DVKVTQSSRYLVKRTGEKVFLECVQDMDHENMFWYRQDPGLGLRLIYFSYDVKMKEKGDIPEGYSVSREKKERFSLILESASTNQTSMYLCASRQGIRPQHFGDGTRLSIL.

This clone came up once. V and J are TRBV18 and TRBJ2-7; 10 nucleotides agree with TRBD2. CDR1 KGHSH and CDR2 LQKENI come from the germline V gene. Unmatched junction bases numbered 0, after V lost 2 bases and J lost 2 bases. The CDR3 is 14 amino acids. This CDR3 is CASSPTSGAYEQYF. In DNA form, the CDR3 reads TGTGCCAGCTCACCAACTAGCGGGGCCTACGAGCAGTACTTC. Supplemented by reference TRBV18 and TRBJ2-7, the full variable domain reads NAGVMQNPRHLVRRRGQEARLRCSPMKGHSHVYWYRQLPEEGLKFMVYLQKENIIDESGMPKERFSAEFPKEGPSILRIQQVVRGDSAAYFCASSPTSGAYEQYFGPGTRLTVT.

The chain couples TRBV11-3 to TRBJ2-2, with D possibly being TRBD1 (5 bases). Trimming cost V 5 bases and J 5 bases, with 21 bases left between them. There are 17 residues in the CDR3. From germline, CDR1 is SGHNT and CDR2 YENEEA. As DNA, the CDR3 is TGTGCCAGCAGCCCGAGAGAAAGGGGAATTCGGACCGGGGAGCTGTTTTTT. Residues: CASSPRERGIRTGELFF.

The rearrangement joins TRBV19 to TRBJ1-1, with 9 bases identical to TRBD1. The trim removed 10 bases at V and 6 bases at J, leaving 9 bases unmatched. The V gene's germline CDR1 is LNHDA and CDR2 SQIVND (reference sequence). The CDR3 loop spans 13 amino acids. For the CDR3, the DNA is TGTGCCACGAGGGTACAGGGGGCGGCTGAAGCTTTCTTT. This encodes CATRVQGAAEAFF.

The chain joins TRBV5-1 to TRBJ1-4; D perhaps matches TRBD1 (5 bases). CDR3 length: 14 amino acids. V gave up 0 bases and J gave up 11 bases, with 14 bases separating them. Germline CDR1 reads SGHRS; CDR2 reads YFSETQ. In DNA, the CDR3 is TGCGCCAGCAGCTTGGAGTCAGGGCCCGACAAACTGTTTTTT. Its protein product is CASSLESGPDKLFF.

A word on this clone: In the same sample, other DNA sequences code for this CDR3. The V and J genes are TRBV3-1 (or the pseudogene TRBV3-2) and TRBJ1-6; TRBD1 matches at 9 bases. Germline CDR1 is LGHDT and CDR2 is YNNKEL (reference sequence). The CDR3 contains 13 residues. After removal of 4 bases from V and 8 bases from J, the junction contained 0 bases not matched to a gene. CDR3 in amino acids: CASSRDRDSPLHF. CDR3 sequence (DNA): TGTGCCAGCAGCCGGGACAGGGATTCACCCCTCCACTTT.

The J gene is TRBJ2-5, the V gene TRBV5-5; 11 nucleotides agree with TRBD2. The CDR3 spans 15 residues. Trimming at V came to 5 bases and at J to 4 bases, leaving 7 bases not matched to a gene. Germline V gene lookup returns CDR1 SGHKS and CDR2 YYEKEE (reference sequence). The CDR3 region has the DNA TGTGCCAGCAGTTCAACTAGCGGGAGAAGAGAGACCCAGTACTTC. This gives the protein CASSSTSGRRETQYF.

This chain uses TRBV7-3 with TRBJ2-6; the match to TRBD1 covers 9 bases. The germline CDR1 and CDR2 sequences are SGHTA and FQGTGA. V shed 2 bases and J 0 bases; nucleotides not matched to a gene: 2. The CDR3 has 17 residues. The CDR3 reads CASSLGGQGSGANVLTF. CDR3 nucleotides: TGTGCCAGCAGCTTAGGGGGACAGGGCTCTGGGGCCAACGTCCTGACTTTC.

This clone occurred once. The J gene is TRBJ2-7, the V gene TRBV23-1, with TRBD2 identical over 7 bases. TRBV23-1 carries the ORF label, with uncertain function. The CDR3 extends over 15 amino acids. J gave up 7 bases and V 2 bases, and 11 bases lay outside the gene matches. The CDR3 sequence: CASSQLSGIRVEQYF. CDR3 bases: TGCGCCAGCAGTCAACTAAGCGGGATCAGGGTAGAGCAGTACTTC.

The V and J genes are TRBV5-7 and TRBJ2-1; D gene uncertain. TRBV5-7 is filed as an ORF, its function uncertain. The CDR3 length is 12 residues. V lost 5 bases and J lost 10, with 13 bases in between. The CDR3 region has the DNA TGTGCCAGCAGTTTACTCGCGCGGGAGCAGTTCTTC. It is translated as CASSLLAREQFF.

The V call is TRBV29-1, the J call TRBJ1-1, with 10 bases that match TRBD1. J gave up 3 bases and V 8 bases, and 12 bases lay outside the gene matches. CDR3 length equals 15 residues. Germline-derived CDR1 and CDR2 are SQVTM and ANQGSEA. This CDR3 is CSPQNWGTGDTEAFF. The DNA of the CDR3 is TGCAGCCCCCAAAATTGGGGGACAGGGGACACTGAAGCTTTCTTT.

A remark on this clone: Other nucleotide sequences from this sample produce the same CDR3. The chain carries TRBV5-1 and TRBJ1-1; 9 bases are shared with TRBD1. This CDR3 spans 15 amino acids. V lost 1 base to trimming and J lost 1 base; unmatched junction nucleotides: 2. Germline values: CDR1 SGHRS, CDR2 YFSETQ. CDR3 protein: CASSLQGQGNTEAFF. The CDR3, as DNA: TGCGCCAGCAGCTTGCAGGGACAGGGGAACACTGAAGCTTTCTTT.

The J gene is TRBJ2-7, the V gene TRBV7-9, with D tentatively TRBD2 (5 bases). The CDR3 extends over 14 amino acids. Germline CDR1 and CDR2: SEHNR and FQNEAQ (reference sequence). V was trimmed by 8 bases and J by 3 bases, leaving 17 bases between them. The CDR3 DNA is TGTGCCAGCGCCTTTCCAGGACGGGACTACGAGCAGTACTTC. It specifies CASAFPGRDYEQYF.